This TCR beta chain was sequenced in a study of shared clonotypes between healthy human individuals (dated by TCRdb to 2020 to 2021). About the full investigation: A couple of women and a few men aged 18 to 49 years were included in the cohort. Each donor's leukapheresis produced roughly between about 0.8 and 8.9 billion PBMCs. To increase sequencing depth and limit assay-specific biases, different laboratories used diverse techniques to prepare libraries and sequence TCR repertoires. Blood TCR repertoires of five healthy adults were deeply sequenced to estimate repertoire size and the extent of clonotype sharing between individuals. For each donor, three plates each were used for CD4 naive and CD4 memory, two plates were used for CD8 naive, and one plate was used for CD8 memory. Results the study describes overall, beyond this receptor: Even with the large sequencing depth, rarefaction of the sorted-subset datasets indicated that sequencing was incomplete. Sharing across several donors was observed for around 5% of naive CD4, about 3.2% of naive CD8, about 2.5% of memory CD4, and less than 0.45% of memory CD8 clonotypes. Naive subsets generally had larger estimated clonotype richness than memory subsets. Sampling was limited to blood, and TCR repertoires in tissue likely differ from TCR repertoires in blood. Compared with non-shared clonotypes, the clonotypes found in all four sorted-subset donors had higher generation probabilities. Pairwise subsampling led to the expectation that sequencing depth would affect the degree of clonotype sharing among donors. The small number of donors limited the genetic and exposure-history diversity represented.

About this clone itself: This receptor's antigen is unknown. Per-base quality was not reported, and no clone a single base away is much larger than it.

The donors were healthy, HIV-negative adults with no recently reported acute infections or vaccinations. Only Caucasian adults living in Nashville, Tennessee, USA were represented among the donors. CD4+ T cells were enriched through magnetic negative selection, after which naive cells were positively selected on CD45RA and the remaining negative fraction served as the memory subset. After blood collection by leukapheresis, PBMCs were isolated using Ficoll-Histopaque density gradient centrifugation and then cryopreserved in the vapor phase of liquid nitrogen. Analytical flow cytometry was used to check the purity and quantity of every magnetically sorted T cell population. Genomic DNA was isolated from every sorted fraction and measured by UV absorbance on a Nanodrop 2000c. Using the deep immunoSEQ assay, TCR CDR3 regions were amplified from genomic DNA by multiplex PCR. For each cell subset, the extracted genomic DNA was distributed evenly across all wells of several immunoSEQ 96-well plates, and each plate served as one replicate. For sorted subsets, around 0.2 ug of genomic DNA, equivalent to some 33,000 T cell genomes, went into each replicate PCR. The purified libraries were quantified using a Qubit 3.0 fluorometer, sized with a Bioanalyzer 2100, and then quantified again using the KAPA Library Quantification kit. Each immunoSEQ 96-well plate was sequenced on its own single-read 150-cycle Illumina NextSeq 550 flow cell. The paper's processing steps were these. Because the immunoSEQ output included only junctional sequences and no quality scores, the filtering could not be the same as the filtering used for full-length reads. Sequences were annotated with PyIR, a Python wrapper for IgBLAST v1.9, and V/J genes and CDR3 were assigned using IMGT germline references. Any read was removed if the V/J assignment was weak (E-value above 1e-6), the CDR3 was missing, or the read contained stop codons, out-of-frame junctions, or ambiguous translated residues. V3J clonotypes were defined as sequences sharing the same inferred V gene, J gene, and CDR3 amino acid sequence. Percentage overlap between repertoires was computed as shared unique clonotypes divided by the size of the smaller repertoire. Richness of each repertoire was evaluated using RTK rarefaction, the Chao1 estimator, and Recon v2.1 estimates of unobserved clonotypes. Generation probabilities were computed with OLGA for all TCRbeta clonotypes obtained by the gDNA method from several donors. As stored in TCRdb, this immuneACCESS dataset retains in-frame rearrangements with V and J assigned. A fraction of the clones does not appear; measured against another copy, unresolved V genes explain less than half of the discrepancy, and the remainder lacks a known reason. V and J calls and clone size are copied from that table; D and trimming were computed from the DNA. Across this sample there are a few hundred thousand clones, with 95% to 98% seen only once. Roughly 0.05% of the sample rests with the top ten.

CDR1 is given as SGHTS and CDR2 as YDEGEE, both from the germline V gene. The CDR3 covers 15 residues, taking in both the cysteine and the phenylalanine. Only the CDR3 DNA is retained, 45 bases long and in frame from the first base. V lost 0 bases and J lost 9 bases; the stretch between them is 16 bases long. Recombination joined TRBV5-8 with TRBJ1-5; the D region possibly corresponds to TRBD1 (5 bases align). Sequencing was carried out using naive CD4+ T cells sorted from blood. Per the publication, the cell subset or site label means: CD45RA+ positively selected. This clonotype was sampled from a woman aged 25 to 39 in good health. CDR3 reads: CASSLEVTGHGPQHF. The DNA is as follows: TGTGCCAGCAGCTTGGAGGTTACAGGCCACGGGCCCCAGCATTTT.